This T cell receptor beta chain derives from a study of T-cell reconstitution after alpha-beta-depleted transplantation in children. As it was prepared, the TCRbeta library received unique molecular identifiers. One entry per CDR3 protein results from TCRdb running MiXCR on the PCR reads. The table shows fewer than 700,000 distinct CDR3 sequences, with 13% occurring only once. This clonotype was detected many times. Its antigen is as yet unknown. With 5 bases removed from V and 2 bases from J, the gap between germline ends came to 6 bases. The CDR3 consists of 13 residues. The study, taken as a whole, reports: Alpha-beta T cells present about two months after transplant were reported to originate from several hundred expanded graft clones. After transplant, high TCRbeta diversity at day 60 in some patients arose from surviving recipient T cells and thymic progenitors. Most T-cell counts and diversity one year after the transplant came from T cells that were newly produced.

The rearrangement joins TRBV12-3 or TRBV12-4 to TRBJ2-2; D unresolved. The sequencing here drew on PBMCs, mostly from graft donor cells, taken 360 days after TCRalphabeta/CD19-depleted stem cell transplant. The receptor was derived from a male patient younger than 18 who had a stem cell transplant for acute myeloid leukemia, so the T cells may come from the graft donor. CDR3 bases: TGTGCCAGCAGTGTGATTAACACCGGGGAGCTGTTTTTT. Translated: CASSVINTGELFF.